The 16 T cell receptor beta chains listed next were all sequenced from one sample in a study of PD-L1 blockade in urothelial cancer. TCRdb's table, derived via immunoSEQ multiplex PCR, lists solely in-frame clones and lacks some. The profile shows under 130,000 clones, 70% to 90% of them singletons. The source material was PBMCs, sampled around atezolizumab (anti-PD-L1) treatment. These receptor sequences come from a man aged 50 to 60 with urothelial cancer.

This clone appeared a few times. The CDR3 protein is CASSSGTSGWSEQFF. The CDR3 nucleotides are TGTGCCAGCAGTTCAGGGACTAGCGGGTGGTCTGAGCAGTTCTTC. The chain carries TRBV6-5 and TRBJ2-1; 12 bases match TRBD2. Trimming at V came to 4 bases and at J to 9 bases, leaving 7 bases not matched to a gene. This CDR3 contains 15 residues. Germline V gene lookup returns CDR1 MNHEY and CDR2 SVGAGI.

The genes are TRBV9 and TRBJ1-1; TRBD1 matches at 7 bases. The CDR3 runs to 16 residues. Trimming at V came to 4 bases and at J to 0 bases, leaving 9 bases not matched to a gene. CDR1 SGDLS and CDR2 YYNGEE come from the germline V gene. CDR3 DNA: TGTGCCAGCAGCATAACACAGGACAGGTTGAACACTGAAGCTTTCTTT. Translated: CASSITQDRLNTEAFF. Together with reference TRBV9 and TRBJ1-1, the CDR3 gives the full variable domain: DSGVTQTPKHLITATGQRVTLRCSPRSGDLSVYWYQQSLDQGLQFLIQYYNGEERAKGNILERFSAQQFPDLHSELNLSSLELGDSALYFCASSITQDRLNTEAFFGQGTRLTVV.

The chain has TRBV11-1 and TRBJ1-4; D possibly corresponds to TRBD1 (5 bases). The CDR3 length is 13 residues. Germline V CDR1 and CDR2: SGHAT, FQDESV (reference sequence). Trimming left V 3 bases short and J 8 bases short, with 10 bases between. The CDR3 loop reads CASSFLGGEKLFF. The CDR3 DNA reads TGTGCCAGCAGCTTTCTCGGGGGAGAAAAACTGTTTTTT.

The rearrangement joins TRBV6-1 to TRBJ2-7; TRBD2 might be the D (6 bases). V was pared by 5 bases and J by 0 bases, with 14 bases between. Germline V lookup: CDR1 MNHNS, CDR2 SASEGT. This CDR3 is built from 15 residues. CDR3 residues: CASSPRMGGSYEQYF. In DNA, the CDR3 is TGTGCCAGCAGTCCACGAATGGGGGGCTCCTACGAGCAGTACTTC.

The gene calls are TRBV5-1 and TRBJ1-6; no definite D call. The germline CDR1 and CDR2 sequences are SGHRS and YFSETQ. Trimming removed 0 bases at V and 5 bases at J, with 9 bases between. The CDR3 consists of 15 residues. The CDR3 sequence is CASSLDGVNNSPLHF. The CDR3 DNA is TGCGCCAGCAGCTTGGACGGGGTTAATAATTCACCCCTCCACTTT. Based on the CDR3 plus reference TRBV5-1 and TRBJ1-6, the full variable domain is KAGVTQTPRYLIKTRGQQVTLSCSPISGHRSVSWYQQTPGQGLQFLFEYFSETQRNKGNFPGRFSGRQFSNSRSEMNVSTLELGDSALYLCASSLDGVNNSPLHFGNGTRLTVT.

The V and J genes are TRBV6-6 and TRBJ1-5; possibly TRBD1 for D (6 bases). V lost 0 bases, J lost 6 bases, and 15 bases lay in between. CDR3 length: 16 residues. Germline V gene lookup returns CDR1 MNHNY and CDR2 SVGAGI (reference sequence). CDR3 nucleotide sequence: TGTGCCAGCAGTTACTCGAGCGGGGGCTTGGGTCAGCCCCAGCATTTT. Amino acids: CASSYSSGGLGQPQHF.

The CDR3 DNA reads as TGCGCCAGCAGCTTGGGTCCACCGGACGAGCAGTACTTC. Residues: CASSLGPPDEQYF. This chain connects TRBV5-1 to TRBJ2-7; D is ambiguous. This CDR3 is built from 13 residues. Per germline, CDR1 SGHRS and CDR2 YFSETQ. V lost 0 bases, J lost 5 bases, and 9 bases lay in between. The whole variable domain, filled in from reference TRBV5-1 and TRBJ2-7, reads KAGVTQTPRYLIKTRGQQVTLSCSPISGHRSVSWYQQTPGQGLQFLFEYFSETQRNKGNFPGRFSGRQFSNSRSEMNVSTLELGDSALYLCASSLGPPDEQYFGPGTRLTVT.

The chain carries TRBV13 and TRBJ2-3; TRBD2 aligns across 9 bases. The CDR3 consists of 15 residues. Per germline, CDR1 PRHDT and CDR2 FYEKMQ (reference sequence). V lost 3 bases, J lost 1 base, and 2 bases stayed unmatched. The CDR3: CASSLGGRGTDTQYF. DNA of the CDR3: TGTGCCAGCAGCTTGGGCGGGAGGGGCACAGATACGCAGTATTTT.

The J gene is TRBJ2-5, the V gene TRBV9, with 9 bases identical to TRBD2. V trimming: 0 bases; J trimming: 4 bases; junction bases outside the gene matches: 13. CDR1 SGDLS and CDR2 YYNGEE come from the germline V gene. The CDR3 spans 18 residues. The CDR3 DNA reads TGTGCCAGCAGCGTAGCGTCAGTCGCGGGAGGGCTCACAGAGACCCAGTACTTC. Translated: CASSVASVAGGLTETQYF. Using reference TRBV9 and TRBJ2-5 for the parts outside the CDR3, the full variable domain is DSGVTQTPKHLITATGQRVTLRCSPRSGDLSVYWYQQSLDQGLQFLIQYYNGEERAKGNILERFSAQQFPDLHSELNLSSLELGDSALYFCASSVASVAGGLTETQYFGPGTRLLVL.

This clone appeared once. V and J are TRBV6-1 and TRBJ2-7, with TRBD2 identical over 12 bases. The CDR3 is made up of 16 amino acids. Germline V gene lookup returns CDR1 MNHNS and CDR2 SASEGT. V lost 1 base and J lost 7; bases outside the gene matches: 8. CDR3: CASSEEKTSGRREQYF. The CDR3 region has the DNA TGTGCCAGCAGTGAAGAGAAAACTAGCGGGAGGAGGGAGCAGTACTTC.

This clone appeared once. The chain couples TRBV7-6 to TRBJ1-5; D is undetermined. The germline V gene has CDR1 SGHVS and CDR2 FNYEAQ. CDR3 size: 13 residues. V lost 4 bases, J lost 4 bases, and 8 bases lay in between. This CDR3 reads CASSSDLNQPQHF. The CDR3 DNA follows: TGTGCCAGCAGCTCGGACTTAAATCAGCCCCAGCATTTT.

The chain recombines TRBV6-1 with TRBJ2-7, with 9 nucleotides matching TRBD1. This CDR3 spans 14 amino acids. Trimming at V came to 6 bases and at J to 0 bases, leaving 3 bases not matched to a gene. Germline V gives CDR1 MNHNS, CDR2 SASEGT. The CDR3 bases are TGTGCCAGCAGAGTGACAGGGGGCTCCTACGAGCAGTACTTC. This sequence encodes CASRVTGGSYEQYF.

The chain has TRBV28 and TRBJ1-2, with D perhaps matching TRBD1 (5 bases). Germline V CDR1 and CDR2: MDHEN, SYDVKM. The CDR3 totals 13 residues. The V end was cut by 8 bases, the J end by 8 bases, with 18 bases between. The chain's CDR3 is CASGKGDFRGYTF. CDR3 DNA sequence: TGTGCCAGCGGTAAAGGGGATTTCAGAGGCTACACCTTC.

V and J are TRBV6-1 and TRBJ1-4; 9 bases agree with TRBD1. The CDR3 consists of 18 residues. V lost 2 bases to trimming and J lost 2 bases; unmatched junction nucleotides: 9. Germline values: CDR1 MNHNS, CDR2 SASEGT. In DNA, the CDR3 is TGTGCCAGCAGTGAACGAGACAGGGGGTTTGTTACTAATGAAAAACTGTTTTTT. Amino acids: CASSERDRGFVTNEKLFF.

The chain uses TRBV19 and TRBJ2-7; D not certain. This CDR3 has 15 amino acids. Looked up from germline, CDR1 is LNHDA and CDR2 is SQIVND (reference sequence). With 2 bases removed from V and 4 bases from J, the gap between germline ends came to 15 bases. The CDR3: CASSIKDGQEYEQYF. In DNA form, the CDR3 reads TGTGCCAGTAGTATAAAAGACGGCCAGGAATACGAGCAGTACTTC.

The chain is built from TRBV27 and TRBJ2-2, with 13 bases aligning to TRBD2. Trimming took 6 bases from V and 6 from J; bases not matched to a gene: 1. The CDR3 consists of 14 residues. Germline V lookup: CDR1 MNHEY, CDR2 SMNVEV (reference sequence). CDR3 nucleotides: TGTGCCAGCAGGGGACTAGCGGGATCCGGGGAGCTGTTTTTT. Translating gives CASRGLAGSGELFF.